This T cell receptor (beta chain) emerged from a study of beta chain features in type 1 diabetes. Overall study: Patients and healthy donors were similar in age, gender and cell yields. Whole-study findings and limits: Insertions were fewer and deletions more numerous at VDJ junctions in type 1 diabetes patients.

Trimming shortened V by 2 bases and J by 6 bases, and 15 bases separated the two germline ends. CDR3 length equals 15 residues. Germline values: CDR1 SNHLY, CDR2 FYNNEI. Investigators reverse transcribed all isolated RNA, so they sequenced expressed TCRB transcripts. About 3.7 million reads per sample were averaged for naive, central memory and regulatory samples. This table comes from immunoSEQ multiplex PCR, and its TCRdb copy is limited to in-frame clones, with some not included. Of 200,000 to 250,000 clones in the sample, roughly 9.6% were seen once. The collection from each donor was one heparinised blood draw averaging about 116 mL. This clone turned up a few times. What it binds is unknown.

Sequencing was done on a sample of naive CD4+ T cells from blood. The chain has TRBV2 and TRBJ2-3; D is uncertain. The clonotype originates from a woman aged 18-35 years in good health. CDR3 nucleotides: TGTGCCAGCAGTGAATTCACCAGATTCGGGGATACGCAGTATTTT. Translation: CASSEFTRFGDTQYF.